The 13 T cell receptor beta chains in this list originate from one sample, sequenced in a study of blood T cell repertoires in COVID-19 (dated by TCRdb to the early 2020s). Receptor amplification or capture employed the immunoSEQ multiplex PCR assay. Drawn from immuneACCESS, this table holds only the in-frame rearrangements with V and J called that TCRdb kept. Clones are partly lost; checked studies trace under half to an unresolved V gene and leave the rest unexplained. The sample table records some 530,000 clones; less than 90% of these occur just once. Approximately 8% of the sample comes from the top ten. The sequenced sample consisted of PBMCs or T cells enriched from blood (not recorded which). Receptor source: a woman between 55 and 75 years old who had recovered from COVID-19.

With regard to this clone: In the same sample, other DNA sequences code for this CDR3. The chain has TRBV10-1 and TRBJ2-3; possible D gene TRBD1, 6 bases. Germline V gives CDR1 WNHNN, CDR2 SYGVQD (reference sequence). The V gene lost 3 bases and the J gene lost 0 bases, with 7 bases spanning the gap. The CDR3 sequence is 14 residues long. The DNA of the CDR3 is TGCGCCAGCAGTGAAGGGACAAGCACAGATACGCAGTATTTT. Encoded protein: CASSEGTSTDTQYF.

CDR3 sequence: CASSFGDSVYGYTF. In DNA, the CDR3 is TGTGCCAGCAGCTTCGGGGACAGCGTCTATGGCTACACCTTC. The gene calls are TRBV11-2 and TRBJ1-2; 7 nucleotides agree with TRBD1. The CDR3 totals 14 residues. The V and J ends lost 3 bases and 4 bases, in that order; junction bases with no gene match: 5. The germline V gene encodes CDR1 SGHAT and CDR2 FQNNGV.

This clone was detected a few times. The CDR3 loop reads CASSQGLAVPNEQFF. The CDR3 nucleotides are TGTGCCAGCAGCCAAGGGCTAGCGGTCCCCAATGAGCAGTTCTTC. The chain links TRBV4-2 to TRBJ2-1; 7 nucleotides line up with TRBD2. The CDR3 covers 15 residues. V was pared by 1 base and J by 6 bases, with 6 bases of the junction left unmatched. CDR1 and CDR2 from the germline V gene are LGHNA and YNFKEQ.

The chain has TRBV5-4 and TRBJ1-4; the match to TRBD1 covers 8 bases. The CDR3 spans 17 residues. V trimming: 4 bases; J trimming: 0 bases; junction bases outside the gene matches: 8. Germline V gene lookup returns CDR1 SGHNT and CDR2 YYREEE (reference sequence). The CDR3 coding sequence is TGTGCCAGCAGCGTAGACAGGGGTCCCACAACTAATGAAAAACTGTTTTTT. Translation gives CASSVDRGPTTNEKLFF. The whole variable domain, remainder taken from reference TRBV5-4 and TRBJ1-4, is ETGVTQSPTHLIKTRGQQVTLRCSSQSGHNTVSWYQQALGQGPQFIFQYYREEENGRGNFPPRFSGLQFPNYSSELNVNALELDDSALYLCASSVDRGPTTNEKLFFGSGTQLSVL.

This rearrangement joins TRBV18 to TRBJ1-2, with D perhaps matching TRBD1 (6 bases). V lost 7 bases and J 2 bases, leaving 14 bases between the germline ends. In germline, CDR1 is KGHSH, CDR2 LQKENI. This CDR3 spans 14 amino acids. CDR3: CASLGAGPNYGYTF. CDR3 DNA sequence: TGTGCCAGCTTGGGGGCAGGGCCAAACTATGGCTACACCTTC.

The rearrangement links TRBV5-1 to TRBJ1-4; TRBD1 aligns across 7 bases. Germline assignment: CDR1 SGHRS and CDR2 YFSETQ. J gave up 5 bases and V 0 bases, and 4 bases lay outside the gene matches. The CDR3 sequence is 15 residues long. CDR3 in DNA: TGCGCCAGCAGCTTGGCGGAGGGGGCGAATGAAAAACTGTTTTTT. Encoded protein: CASSLAEGANEKLFF. Full variable domain (outside the CDR3, taken from reference TRBV5-1 and TRBJ1-4): KAGVTQTPRYLIKTRGQQVTLSCSPISGHRSVSWYQQTPGQGLQFLFEYFSETQRNKGNFPGRFSGRQFSNSRSEMNVSTLELGDSALYLCASSLAEGANEKLFFGSGTQLSVL.

The chain uses TRBV29-1 and TRBJ1-1; 7 nucleotides match TRBD1. The germline CDR1 and CDR2 sequences are SQVTM and ANQGSEA. This CDR3 has 14 amino acids. Trimming at V came to 6 bases and at J to 0 bases, leaving 7 bases not matched to a gene. Here the CDR3 DNA reads TGCAGCGTAACTACCGACAGGGTGAACACTGAAGCTTTCTTT. Translating gives CSVTTDRVNTEAFF.

The rearrangement joins TRBV9 to TRBJ1-5; D is uncertain. Trimming left V 0 bases short and J 0 bases short, with 10 bases between. The CDR3 runs to 16 residues. Germline V gene data show CDR1 as SGDLS and CDR2 as YYNGEE. The CDR3 DNA is TGTGCCAGCAGCGTAGTGTCAGCGCCTAGCAATCAGCCCCAGCATTTT. This codes for CASSVVSAPSNQPQHF. Full variable domain (rest looked up from reference TRBV9 and TRBJ1-5): DSGVTQTPKHLITATGQRVTLRCSPRSGDLSVYWYQQSLDQGLQFLIQYYNGEERAKGNILERFSAQQFPDLHSELNLSSLELGDSALYFCASSVVSAPSNQPQHFGDGTRLSIL.

There are many counts of this clone. The chain has TRBV6-5 and TRBJ1-3; 9 nucleotides line up with TRBD1. J was trimmed by 2 bases and V by 5 bases; bases with no gene match: 4. Germline V CDR1 and CDR2: MNHEY, SVGAGI. The CDR3 sequence is 15 residues long. The chain's CDR3 is CASSRGTGTGNTIYF. CDR3 nucleotide sequence: TGTGCCAGCAGTCGAGGGACAGGGACTGGAAACACCATATATTTT.

The chain carries TRBV7-9 and TRBJ2-7, with 11 bases aligning to TRBD1. The junction had 7 bases not matched to a gene; V was cut back by 5 bases and J by 1 base. Per germline, CDR1 SEHNR and CDR2 FQNEAQ (reference sequence). CDR3 size: 16 residues. CDR3 loop: CASSNGQGANSYEQYF. CDR3 sequence (DNA): TGTGCCAGCAGCAACGGACAGGGGGCGAATTCCTACGAGCAGTACTTC.

V is TRBV9 and J is TRBJ2-1, with 7 bases aligning to TRBD1. In germline, CDR1 is SGDLS, CDR2 YYNGEE. Unmatched junction bases numbered 10, after V lost 3 bases and J lost 1 base. CDR3 length: 17 residues. The CDR3 DNA reads as TGTGCCAGCAGCGGAACTTCCGGGACAGTGTCCTACAATGAGCAGTTCTTC. It is translated as CASSGTSGTVSYNEQFF.

This chain joins TRBV30 and TRBJ1-1; 8 nucleotides line up with TRBD1. Germline lookup yields CDR1 GTSNPN and CDR2 SVGIG (reference sequence). This CDR3 region has 15 residues. J gave up 4 bases and V 0 bases, and 7 bases lay outside the gene matches. The DNA for the CDR3 is TGTGCCTGGAGTGTACGGGCAGGGGGCTTCACTGAAGCTTTCTTT. It specifies CAWSVRAGGFTEAFF.

This sequence joins TRBV12-3 or TRBV12-4 and TRBJ2-2; the D gene is possibly TRBD1 (6 bases). The V gene lost 5 bases and the J gene lost 7 bases, with 11 bases spanning the gap. The CDR3 is 13 amino acids. The CDR3 reads CASSPDSFGELFF. CDR3 DNA: TGTGCCAGCAGTCCGGACAGTTTCGGGGAGCTGTTTTTT.